The TCR beta chain under discussion was sequenced for a study of blood T cell repertoires in COVID-19. Across 20 to 25 US areas, participants ranged in age from about 18 to 100 years. Individuals in the exposed group had encountered a COVID-19 case within 2 weeks preceding study entry. Here immunoSEQ multiplex PCR was the method, and the copy in TCRdb shows in-frame clones only, minus some. The table includes about 280,000 clones, roughly four fifths detected once. The sample taken for sequencing was PBMCs or T cells enriched from blood (not recorded which). The clonotype comes from a man in his forties or fifties who had been exposed to COVID-19.

The DNA for the CDR3 is TGTGCCAGCAGCTTCGGGTACCCAGGGGAGACCCAGTACTTC. Amino acid sequence: CASSFGYPGETQYF. J is TRBJ2-5 and V is TRBV7-3, with D possibly being TRBD1 (5 bases). CDR1 SGHTA and CDR2 FQGTGA come from the germline V gene. Trimming cost V 3 bases and J 5 bases, with 13 bases left between them. CDR3 length: 14 amino acids.